These T cell receptor beta chains were read from a single sample in a study of technical replicates of blood from a few donors. Profiling relied on immunoSEQ multiplex PCR, and the TCRdb table lists in-frame clones only, not all of them. The sample carries 77,000 or so clones, 92% recorded once. The sample comprised T cells isolated from PBMCs. The receptor source for this set is a human donor in good health. Each CDR3 is given with its conserved first and last residue. The order of the fields is CDR3 DNA, CDR3 protein, J gene, V gene, D gene, clone size. D genes are given only for firm matches. Size is omitted from some rows. Given values are once, few, many or a class for expanded clones.

CDR3 DNA: TGTGCCATCAGTGAGCGAACTCAGGGGGCCGAGCAGTACTTC
CDR3 protein: CAISERTQGAEQYF
J gene: TRBJ2-7
V gene: TRBV10-3
D gene: TRBD1
clone size: NA

CDR3 DNA: TGTGCCAGCAGTTTATACTGGGGGCCAAATGAAAAACTGTTTTTT
CDR3 protein: CASSLYWGPNEKLFF
J gene: TRBJ1-4
V gene: TRBV27
D gene: NA
clone size: NA

CDR3 DNA: TGTGCCAGCAGTGAATTCAGGGGAAAAGCTTTCTTT
CDR3 protein: CASSEFRGKAFF
J gene: TRBJ1-1
V gene: TRBV27
D gene: NA
clone size: NA

CDR3 DNA: TGTGCCAGCAGCTTAGGGGCTAGCGGGAGATTTGAGACCCAGTACTTC
CDR3 protein: CASSLGASGRFETQYF
J gene: TRBJ2-5
V gene: TRBV11-2
D gene: TRBD2
clone size: once

CDR3 DNA: TGTGCCAGTGAACAGGGCGGATCGGGGGAGCTGTTTTTT
CDR3 protein: CASEQGGSGELFF
J gene: TRBJ2-2
V gene: TRBV6-5
D gene: NA
clone size: NA

CDR3 DNA: TGTGCCAGCCAGGGGCCCAGGGAAGCTAACTATGGCTACACCTTC
CDR3 protein: CASQGPREANYGYTF
J gene: TRBJ1-2
V gene: TRBV25-1
D gene: NA
clone size: once

CDR3 DNA: TGCGCCAGCAGCCGGGGGTGGACAGGGGAGTTTCCCTACGAGCAGTACTTC
CDR3 protein: CASSRGWTGEFPYEQYF
J gene: TRBJ2-7
V gene: TRBV4-1
D gene: TRBD1
clone size: NA

CDR3 DNA: TGTGCCAGCAGCCAAGGACTAGCGGAGGGGAATGAGCAGTTCTTC
CDR3 protein: CASSQGLAEGNEQFF
J gene: TRBJ2-1
V gene: TRBV4-2
D gene: TRBD2
clone size: NA

CDR3 DNA: TGTGCCAGCAGCTTACAAGCGGGTATGGCTGAAGCTTTCTTT
CDR3 protein: CASSLQAGMAEAFF
J gene: TRBJ1-1
V gene: TRBV7-9
D gene: NA
clone size: NA

CDR3 DNA: TGTGCCAGCACCCCAAGGGTCGTAGGGGGTAATGAAGCTTTCTTT
CDR3 protein: CASTPRVVGGNEAFF
J gene: TRBJ1-1
V gene: TRBV7-8
D gene: NA
clone size: NA

CDR3 DNA: TGTGCCAGCAGCGTTGGACAGGGCTGGCAGTTCTTC
CDR3 protein: CASSVGQGWQFF
J gene: TRBJ2-1
V gene: TRBV9
D gene: TRBD1
clone size: NA

CDR3 DNA: TGTGCCAGCAGCGAGGGGGTCTCTGGAAACACCATATATTTT
CDR3 protein: CASSEGVSGNTIYF
J gene: TRBJ1-3
V gene: TRBV9
D gene: NA
clone size: NA

CDR3 DNA: TGCGCCAGCACCTCGTTCGCGGGAAAGGATGAGCAGTTCTTC
CDR3 protein: CASTSFAGKDEQFF
J gene: TRBJ2-1
V gene: TRBV10-2
D gene: NA
clone size: NA

CDR3 DNA: TGTGCCTGGAGTGTACACGACGAGCAGTACTTC
CDR3 protein: CAWSVHDEQYF
J gene: TRBJ2-7
V gene: TRBV30
D gene: NA
clone size: NA

CDR3 DNA: TGCGCCAGCAGCCATCAACTAGCGGCTAGCACAGATACGCAGTATTTT
CDR3 protein: CASSHQLAASTDTQYF
J gene: TRBJ2-3
V gene: TRBV4-3
D gene: TRBD2
clone size: NA

CDR3 DNA: TGCGCCAGCAGCCAAGTGGGGGGCACTGAAGCTTTCTTT
CDR3 protein: CASSQVGGTEAFF
J gene: TRBJ1-1
V gene: TRBV4-1
D gene: NA
clone size: few

CDR3 DNA: TGTGCCAGCAGCTTACTTAGTACGACAGGGGTCGTGGAGACCCAGTACTTC
CDR3 protein: CASSLLSTTGVVETQYF
J gene: TRBJ2-5
V gene: TRBV7-8
D gene: TRBD1
clone size: NA

CDR3 DNA: TGTGCCACCAGAACCTACGTATCGCAGTACTTC
CDR3 protein: CATRTYVSQYF
J gene: TRBJ2-7
V gene: TRBV6-6
D gene: NA
clone size: NA

CDR3 DNA: TGTGCCAGCAGCCAACTCGGGACAGCGAACACCGGGGAGCTGTTTTTT
CDR3 protein: CASSQLGTANTGELFF
J gene: TRBJ2-2
V gene: TRBV7-8
D gene: TRBD1
clone size: NA

CDR3 DNA: TGTGCCATCAGTGATAACCGGGGGGCCCAGTACTTC
CDR3 protein: CAISDNRGAQYF
J gene: TRBJ2-5
V gene: TRBV10-3
D gene: TRBD2
clone size: NA

CDR3 DNA: TGTGCCAGCAGTAGGACAGGGCTTAGCAATCAGCCCCAGCATTTT
CDR3 protein: CASSRTGLSNQPQHF
J gene: TRBJ1-5
V gene: TRBV2
D gene: TRBD1
clone size: NA

CDR3 DNA: TGTGCCAGCAGCTTGATTCAAGAGCGGTATGAGACCCAGTACTTC
CDR3 protein: CASSLIQERYETQYF
J gene: TRBJ2-5
V gene: TRBV5-6
D gene: NA
clone size: NA

CDR3 DNA: TGCGCCAGCAGTCAACCCCGGGGGTACCCTGGGGCCAACGTCCTGACTTTC
CDR3 protein: CASSQPRGYPGANVLTF
J gene: TRBJ2-6
V gene: TRBV23-1
D gene: NA
clone size: NA

CDR3 DNA: TGCGCCAGCAGCCAAGCCTCTAAAGGAAACACCATATATTTT
CDR3 protein: CASSQASKGNTIYF
J gene: TRBJ1-3
V gene: TRBV4-3
D gene: NA
clone size: NA

CDR3 DNA: TGTGCCTGGAGTATAAGCTCGAACATTCAGTACTTC
CDR3 protein: CAWSISSNIQYF
J gene: TRBJ2-4
V gene: TRBV30
D gene: NA
clone size: NA

CDR3 DNA: TGTGCCAGCAGTTTTAGGGGGTTCTCCTACGAGCAGTACTTC
CDR3 protein: CASSFRGFSYEQYF
J gene: TRBJ2-7
V gene: TRBV28
D gene: NA
clone size: NA

CDR3 DNA: TGTGCCAGCAGCCTCGCTGGCGCTGGGACAGGGGCCTTCTCTGGGGCCAACGTCCTGACTTTC
CDR3 protein: CASSLAGAGTGAFSGANVLTF
J gene: TRBJ2-6
V gene: TRBV7-8
D gene: TRBD1
clone size: NA

CDR3 DNA: TGCGCCAGCAGCCATGGCAGGGGGCGGAGTGAAGCTTTCTTT
CDR3 protein: CASSHGRGRSEAFF
J gene: TRBJ1-1
V gene: TRBV4-1
D gene: TRBD1
clone size: NA

CDR3 DNA: TGTGCCAGCAGTTACTCCCTCACAGATACGCAGTATTTT
CDR3 protein: CASSYSLTDTQYF
J gene: TRBJ2-3
V gene: TRBV6-5
D gene: NA
clone size: NA

CDR3 DNA: TGCAGCGTTGTCGTAGAGGGGGCCGAGACTGAAGCTTTCTTT
CDR3 protein: CSVVVEGAETEAFF
J gene: TRBJ1-1
V gene: TRBV29-1
D gene: TRBD1
clone size: few

CDR3 DNA: TGTGCCACCAGCAGAGGCGGGAGCGCTGGGAATGAGCAGTTCTTC
CDR3 protein: CATSRGGSAGNEQFF
J gene: TRBJ2-1
V gene: TRBV15
D gene: TRBD2
clone size: NA

CDR3 DNA: TGCGCCAGCAGCCAGGGACTAGCGGGCTTGCCGAGCTCCTACAATGAGCAGTTCTTC
CDR3 protein: CASSQGLAGLPSSYNEQFF
J gene: TRBJ2-1
V gene: TRBV4-1
D gene: TRBD2
clone size: NA

CDR3 DNA: TGCGCCAGCAGCCGAGCAACCCAAGAGACCCAGTACTTC
CDR3 protein: CASSRATQETQYF
J gene: TRBJ2-5
V gene: TRBV5-1
D gene: NA
clone size: NA

CDR3 DNA: TGCGCCAGCAGCCAAGTATCCGGGTCCACAGATACGCAGTATTTT
CDR3 protein: CASSQVSGSTDTQYF
J gene: TRBJ2-3
V gene: TRBV4-3
D gene: NA
clone size: NA

CDR3 DNA: TGTGCCTGGAGTTATGGGAGGGAGACCCAGTACTTC
CDR3 protein: CAWSYGRETQYF
J gene: TRBJ2-5
V gene: TRBV30
D gene: NA
clone size: NA

CDR3 DNA: TGTGCCAGCAGCTTTAGCGGGAAAGTTACAGATACGCAGTATTTT
CDR3 protein: CASSFSGKVTDTQYF
J gene: TRBJ2-3
V gene: TRBV5-4
D gene: TRBD2
clone size: NA

CDR3 DNA: TGTGCCAGCAGCTCCCGGGACTTCACCGGGGAGCTGTTTTTT
CDR3 protein: CASSSRDFTGELFF
J gene: TRBJ2-2
V gene: TRBV7-3
D gene: NA
clone size: NA

CDR3 DNA: TGTGCCAGCAGCGTAGGAGGGACTAGGAAGACCCAGTACTTC
CDR3 protein: CASSVGGTRKTQYF
J gene: TRBJ2-5
V gene: TRBV9
D gene: TRBD2
clone size: NA

CDR3 DNA: TGCGCCAGCAGCTTGACTAGCGGAAACACCGGGGAGCTGTTTTTT
CDR3 protein: CASSLTSGNTGELFF
J gene: TRBJ2-2
V gene: TRBV5-1
D gene: TRBD2
clone size: NA

CDR3 DNA: TGCGCCAGCAGCCACCTTGGGGGGGCAGGGTTCTTC
CDR3 protein: CASSHLGGAGFF
J gene: TRBJ2-1
V gene: TRBV4-1
D gene: NA
clone size: NA

CDR3 DNA: TGTGCCACCAGCAGAGGGAACAGGGAACATGGCTACACCTTC
CDR3 protein: CATSRGNREHGYTF
J gene: TRBJ1-2
V gene: TRBV15
D gene: NA
clone size: NA

CDR3 DNA: TGCGCCAGCAGCATTGATAGCGGGGTTTACAATGAGCAGTTCTTC
CDR3 protein: CASSIDSGVYNEQFF
J gene: TRBJ2-1
V gene: TRBV5-1
D gene: TRBD2
clone size: NA

CDR3 DNA: TGTGCCAGTAGTATAAGCTGGACAGGGTCATACGAGCAGTACTTC
CDR3 protein: CASSISWTGSYEQYF
J gene: TRBJ2-7
V gene: TRBV19
D gene: TRBD1
clone size: NA

CDR3 DNA: TGTGCCAGCAGCTTAGCCCACCGGACTAGCGGGAGGGTAGACGAGCAGTACTTC
CDR3 protein: CASSLAHRTSGRVDEQYF
J gene: TRBJ2-7
V gene: TRBV11-2
D gene: TRBD2
clone size: NA

CDR3 DNA: TGTGCCAGCAGCTTTGCTATAGCCTACGAGCAGTACTTC
CDR3 protein: CASSFAIAYEQYF
J gene: TRBJ2-7
V gene: TRBV11-2
D gene: NA
clone size: NA

CDR3 DNA: TGTGCCAGCTCACCACGGAACAGAAACACAGATACGCAGTATTTT
CDR3 protein: CASSPRNRNTDTQYF
J gene: TRBJ2-3
V gene: TRBV18
D gene: NA
clone size: once

CDR3 DNA: TGTGCCAGCAGTGAACAGGGGGGACCCTACGAGCAGTACTTC
CDR3 protein: CASSEQGGPYEQYF
J gene: TRBJ2-7
V gene: TRBV2
D gene: NA
clone size: NA

CDR3 DNA: TGTGCCAGCAGCCTAACTAGCGGATTCACCAATGAGCAGTTCTTC
CDR3 protein: CASSLTSGFTNEQFF
J gene: TRBJ2-1
V gene: TRBV4-2
D gene: TRBD2
clone size: NA

CDR3 DNA: TGTGCCAGCAGCGTGGCTCTCGACAGGGTGAATGGCTACACCTTC
CDR3 protein: CASSVALDRVNGYTF
J gene: TRBJ1-2
V gene: TRBV11-3
D gene: TRBD1
clone size: NA

CDR3 DNA: TGTGCCAGCAGCCCCTATTTAGGGACAGCCGAGTTGTACTTC
CDR3 protein: CASSPYLGTAELYF
J gene: TRBJ2-4
V gene: TRBV6-5
D gene: TRBD1
clone size: once

CDR3 DNA: TGCGCCAGCTCCCACGACAGGGGAACAGATACGCAGTATTTT
CDR3 protein: CASSHDRGTDTQYF
J gene: TRBJ2-3
V gene: TRBV5-1
D gene: TRBD1
clone size: NA

CDR3 DNA: TGCGCCAGCAGCCAAGAATATCTTCGTCCGGAGACCCAGTACTTC
CDR3 protein: CASSQEYLRPETQYF
J gene: TRBJ2-5
V gene: TRBV4-3
D gene: NA
clone size: few

CDR3 DNA: TGCGCCAGTAGTACAGGGGGATCGAACACCGGGGAGCTGTTTTTT
CDR3 protein: CASSTGGSNTGELFF
J gene: TRBJ2-2
V gene: TRBV5-1
D gene: TRBD1
clone size: NA

CDR3 DNA: TGCGCCAGCAGTCGTCACAGGCTTTTAGGCTACGGCTACACCTTC
CDR3 protein: CASSRHRLLGYGYTF
J gene: TRBJ1-2
V gene: TRBV23-1
D gene: NA
clone size: NA

CDR3 DNA: TGCGCCAGCAGTGAACGGGGGGGGTTATGGAACACTGAAGCTTTCTTT
CDR3 protein: CASSERGGLWNTEAFF
J gene: TRBJ1-1
V gene: TRBV10-1
D gene: NA
clone size: NA

CDR3 DNA: TGTGCCAGCAGTCGTGGACTTGAAGCTTTCTTT
CDR3 protein: CASSRGLEAFF
J gene: TRBJ1-1
V gene: TRBV6-5
D gene: NA
clone size: few

CDR3 DNA: TGTGCCAGCAGCTTCGGGCCTAGCGGGAGAGATGAGCAGTTCTTC
CDR3 protein: CASSFGPSGRDEQFF
J gene: TRBJ2-1
V gene: TRBV7-9
D gene: TRBD2
clone size: NA

CDR3 DNA: TGTGCCAGCAGCTTGGGTGGCGGGGGGACGACCTACGAGCAGTACTTC
CDR3 protein: CASSLGGGGTTYEQYF
J gene: TRBJ2-7
V gene: TRBV5-4
D gene: TRBD2
clone size: NA

CDR3 DNA: TGTGCCAGTAGTATTAGCGGATACACTGAAGCTTTCTTT
CDR3 protein: CASSISGYTEAFF
J gene: TRBJ1-1
V gene: TRBV19
D gene: NA
clone size: NA

CDR3 DNA: TGTGCCACTTATATCCGGGACAGGGGGCGGGACGAGCAGTACTTC
CDR3 protein: CATYIRDRGRDEQYF
J gene: TRBJ2-7
V gene: TRBV6-5
D gene: TRBD1
clone size: NA